Below, one T cell receptor (beta chain) is given with its context. Antigen: not known. Produced via immunoSEQ multiplex PCR; TCRdb's table is partial and in-frame only. The data contain around 110,000 clones, roughly 94% of them singletons. The entry originates in a study of siplizumab effects on memory and regulatory T cells. Findings of the study overall: It was never confirmed that proliferating Tregs from siplizumab cultures were suppressive.

V lost 2 bases, J lost 3 bases, and 6 bases stayed unmatched. The germline CDR1 and CDR2 sequences are SGDLS and YYNGEE. The CDR3 extends over 16 amino acids. The source material was non-Treg CD4+ T cells sorted from blood. The receptor was derived from a human donor in good health. The rearrangement joins TRBV9 to TRBJ2-1; TRBD2 agrees at 9 bases. The DNA of the CDR3 is TGTGCCAGCAGCGTCCTAGCGGGGAGACTCTACAATGAGCAGTTCTTC. Amino acid sequence: CASSVLAGRLYNEQFF.